The clone carrying this T cell receptor beta chain was detected many times. From RNA transcripts, TCR beta CDR3 regions were amplified. The primer set for the first-round RT-PCR of the TCR CDR3 was HTBI. TCRdb passed the multiplex PCR reads through MiXCR, listing each CDR3 protein once. The repertoire holds some 550,000 distinct CDR3 sequences, with 20% as singletons. The sample comes from a study of T cells in Graves' hyperthyroidism and ophthalmopathy. This CDR3 spans 14 amino acids. Trimming left V 6 bases short and J 0 bases short, with 6 bases between. Germline-derived CDR1 and CDR2 are MDHEN and SYDVKM.

This TCR was recovered from a man aged 18-30 years with Graves' hyperthyroidism. Sample: blood. V is TRBV28 and J is TRBJ1-6; D unresolved. CDR3 nucleotides: TGTGCCAGCAGCCCGAGCTCCTATAATTCACCCCTCCACTTT. Translated: CASSPSSYNSPLHF.